This TCR beta chain emerged from a study of molecular identifiers for immune sequencing clone quantification. As for the study in general: Naive CD8 RNA (20,000 or 100,000 cells) was divided into five aliquots, with four sequenced.

Points on this clonotype: Its antigen is currently unknown.

Overall study findings and caveats: It was shown that clones above 20 RNA copies held over 98% of effector molecules, but under 1% in naive cells.

Naive CD8 T cell sorting was performed on the CD8+CD4-CCR7+CD45RA+ phenotype. The use of previously described methods and listed TCR primers produced the bulk TCR libraries. TCRdb processed the PCR reads anew with MiXCR; each CDR3 protein has one entry. The table lists 460,000 or so distinct CDR3 sequences, approximately 25% of them singletons. The germline V gene encodes CDR1 MNHEY and CDR2 SVGEGT. With V trimmed by 7 bases and J by 4 bases, 7 bases remained unmatched. The CDR3 is 13 amino acids. Input material: naive CD8+ T cells from blood, with Jurkat cell RNA spiked in. As for subset: FACS-sorted CD8+CD4-CCR7+CD45RA+ naive T cells. V is TRBV6-2 or TRBV6-3 and J is TRBJ2-7, with TRBD2 identical over 7 bases. The sequence came from a human donor in good health. Some libraries in this study had Jurkat cell RNA spiked in. CDR3 bases: TGTGCCAGCAACTTCGGGACTACTTACGAGCAGTACTTC. It is translated as CASNFGTTYEQYF.